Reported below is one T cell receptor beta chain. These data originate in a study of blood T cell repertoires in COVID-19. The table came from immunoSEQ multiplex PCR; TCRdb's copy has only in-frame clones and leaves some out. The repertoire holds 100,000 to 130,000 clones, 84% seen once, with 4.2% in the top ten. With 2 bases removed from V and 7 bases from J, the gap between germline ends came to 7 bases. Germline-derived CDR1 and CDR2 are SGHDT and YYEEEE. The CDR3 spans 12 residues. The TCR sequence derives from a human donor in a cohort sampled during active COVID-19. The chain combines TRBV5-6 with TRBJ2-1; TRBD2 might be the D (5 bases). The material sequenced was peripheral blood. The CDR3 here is CASSLTRNEQFF. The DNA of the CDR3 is TGTGCCAGCAGCTTAACTAGGAATGAGCAGTTCTTC.